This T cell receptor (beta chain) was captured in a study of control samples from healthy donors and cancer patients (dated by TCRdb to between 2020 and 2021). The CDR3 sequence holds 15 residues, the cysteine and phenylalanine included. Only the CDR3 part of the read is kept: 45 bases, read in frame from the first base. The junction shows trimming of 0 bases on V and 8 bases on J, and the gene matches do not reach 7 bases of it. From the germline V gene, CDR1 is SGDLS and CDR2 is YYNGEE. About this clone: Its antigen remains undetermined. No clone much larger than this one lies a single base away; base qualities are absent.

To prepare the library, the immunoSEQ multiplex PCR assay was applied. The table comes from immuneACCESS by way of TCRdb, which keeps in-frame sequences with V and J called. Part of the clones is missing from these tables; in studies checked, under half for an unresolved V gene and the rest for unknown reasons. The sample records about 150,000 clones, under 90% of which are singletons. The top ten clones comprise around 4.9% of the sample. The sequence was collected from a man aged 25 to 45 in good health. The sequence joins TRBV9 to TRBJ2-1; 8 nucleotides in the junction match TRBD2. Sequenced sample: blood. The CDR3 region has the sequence CASSVASGGWYEQFF. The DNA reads TGTGCCAGCAGCGTAGCAAGCGGGGGCTGGTATGAGCAGTTCTTC.